This entry describes one T cell receptor beta chain. In the original analysis: Researchers report that nucleated cell counts were estimated from reference gene primer amplification. Profiled with immunoSEQ multiplex PCR; TCRdb holds only in-frame clones, not every one. V, J and clone size were drawn from that table, and D and trimming were deduced from the DNA. Among roughly 300,000 clones, about 89% were seen once, and the ten largest hold more than 1.3%. The data stem from a study of blood T cell repertoires in COVID-19. Study information: Samples taken during acute and convalescent COVID-19 were collected in the United States, Italy and Spain. The analysed material was cDNA or gDNA that came from T cells, B-cell-depleted T cells, or PBMCs.

V lost 5 bases to trimming and J lost 1 base; unmatched junction nucleotides: 8. Germline V CDR1 and CDR2: MNHEY, SVGAGI. The CDR3 is made up of 15 amino acids. This sequence was found in a woman aged 35 to 49 who had recovered from COVID-19. The sample was peripheral blood. This chain uses TRBV6-5 with TRBJ2-7, with 7 bases matching TRBD1. DNA for the CDR3: TGTGCCAGCAGTCGCCGGGACAGTGAGTCCTACGAGCAGTACTTC. It translates to CASSRRDSESYEQYF.